These 24 T cell receptor beta chains came from one sample sequenced in a study of blood T cell repertoires in COVID-19. The data were produced by immunoSEQ multiplex PCR, yet TCRdb's version contains in-frame clones alone and is incomplete. The sample yields roughly 280,000 clones, 88% seen once. Sequencing used PBMCs or T cells enriched from blood (not recorded which). These receptors all stem from a woman between 45 and 65 years old who had recovered from COVID-19.

The V call is TRBV4-3, the J call TRBJ1-6; D gene ambiguous. CDR1 and CDR2 from the germline V gene are LGHNA and YSLEER. CDR3 length equals 16 residues. Trimming pared 2 bases from V and 2 bases from J, leaving 10 bases between. For the CDR3, the DNA is TGCGCCAGCAGCCAATTAGGGAGCGCCTATAATTCACCCCTCCACTTT. Its translation: CASSQLGSAYNSPLHF.

V and J are TRBV5-1 and TRBJ1-4; D is perhaps TRBD1 (5 bases). The CDR3 is 15 residues long. Germline V lookup: CDR1 SGHRS, CDR2 YFSETQ. V was pared by 4 bases and J by 8 bases, with 18 bases between. The CDR3 coding sequence is TGCGCCAGCAGCCCAGCGAGTAGGGGAAAGGAAAAACTGTTTTTT. Encoded protein: CASSPASRGKEKLFF. The full variable domain, with the rest looked up from reference TRBV5-1 and TRBJ1-4, is KAGVTQTPRYLIKTRGQQVTLSCSPISGHRSVSWYQQTPGQGLQFLFEYFSETQRNKGNFPGRFSGRQFSNSRSEMNVSTLELGDSALYLCASSPASRGKEKLFFGSGTQLSVL.

V is TRBV24-1 and J is TRBJ2-1; perhaps TRBD2 as D (5 bases). Trimming stripped 5 bases from V and 1 base from J, with 11 bases between. Germline CDR1 is KGHDR and CDR2 is SFDVKD. This CDR3 comprises 15 residues. CDR3 sequence reads: CATSARESSYNEQFF. The CDR3 DNA reads as TGTGCCACCAGTGCTAGGGAGTCGTCCTACAATGAGCAGTTCTTC.

V gene TRBV19 combines with J gene TRBJ1-1; D perhaps matches TRBD1 (5 bases). In germline, CDR1 is LNHDA, CDR2 SQIVND (reference sequence). This CDR3 contains 15 residues. Trimming removed 6 bases at V and 0 bases at J, with 14 bases between. The CDR3 sequence is CASRGQGHLNTEAFF. The CDR3 nucleotides are TGTGCCAGTAGGGGGCAAGGGCACCTGAACACTGAAGCTTTCTTT.

The V call is TRBV10-1, the J call TRBJ2-1, with D perhaps matching TRBD2 (8 bases). Germline V CDR1 and CDR2: WNHNN, SYGVQD (reference sequence). The length of the CDR3 is 15 residues. The V and J ends lost 10 bases and 8 bases respectively, with 24 bases between them. The CDR3 DNA follows: TGCGCCACCAGGGGGATTAGCGGGATATGGTATGAGCAGTTCTTC. This translates into CATRGISGIWYEQFF.

The chain has TRBV7-2 and TRBJ1-3; D is uncertain. V lost 1 base and J 0 bases, leaving 7 bases between the germline ends. Germline lookup yields CDR1 SGHTA and CDR2 FQGNSA. The CDR3 runs to 15 residues. CDR3 residues: CASSLDIFSGNTIYF. CDR3 coding DNA: TGTGCCAGCAGCTTAGACATCTTCTCTGGAAACACCATATATTTT.

The V gene is TRBV19, the J gene TRBJ2-7; 9 bases fit TRBD2. From germline, CDR1 is LNHDA and CDR2 SQIVND (reference sequence). The CDR3 contains 14 residues. Losses at the gene ends were 6 bases for V and 3 bases for J; bases not matched to a gene: 6. DNA of the CDR3: TGTGCCAGTAGAGTGACTAGCGGAAACTACGAGCAGTACTTC. Translated: CASRVTSGNYEQYF.

This clone was counted a single time. V is TRBV6-5 and J is TRBJ2-1, with a tentative D call TRBD1 (9 bases). Trimming pared 8 bases from V and 8 bases from J, leaving 19 bases between. CDR1 and CDR2 (germline): MNHEY, SVGAGI. The CDR3 loop spans 14 amino acids. The CDR3 is CASRGRTGEYEQFF. CDR3 coding DNA: TGTGCCAGCCGCGGGAGGACAGGGGAATATGAGCAGTTCTTC.

This clone has only a few counts. CDR3 in DNA: TGTGCCTGGGAAGGAGCCTACGAGCAGTACTTC. Translating gives CAWEGAYEQYF. J is TRBJ2-7 and V is TRBV30, with D hard to call. Trimming took 5 bases from V and 2 from J, leaving 7 bases between them. This CDR3 comprises 11 residues. Germline-derived CDR1 and CDR2 are GTSNPN and SVGIG (reference sequence).

The chain couples TRBV6-4 to TRBJ2-5, with 8 nucleotides matching TRBD2. From germline, CDR1 is MRHNA and CDR2 SNTAGT. Germline trimming cut 1 base from V and 5 bases from J; bases unmatched to any gene: 3. The CDR3 has 14 amino acids. Here the CDR3 DNA reads TGTGCCAGCAGTGACTGCAGCGGGAGTGAGACCCAGTACTTC. Amino acid sequence: CASSDCSGSETQYF.

The chain carries TRBV7-2 and TRBJ1-6; D not resolved. The CDR3 is 14 residues long. Germline CDR1 reads SGHTA; CDR2 reads FQGNSA. Trimming pared 5 bases from V and 6 bases from J, leaving 11 bases between. CDR3 sequence reads: CASSDTVVNSPLHF. Here the CDR3 DNA reads TGTGCCAGCAGCGACACGGTGGTTAATTCACCCCTCCACTTT.

The chain couples TRBV9 to TRBJ2-1; tentatively, D is TRBD2 (6 bases). This CDR3 has 15 amino acids. V was pared by 6 bases and J by 5 bases, with 18 bases between. Germline values: CDR1 SGDLS, CDR2 YYNGEE. Here the CDR3 reads CASNPAGWDDNEQFF. Here the CDR3 DNA reads TGTGCCAGCAACCCTGCGGGGTGGGATGACAATGAGCAGTTCTTC.

The chain employs TRBV30 and TRBJ1-6; TRBD1 aligns across 7 bases. The CDR3 has 15 amino acids. V shed 0 bases, J shed 6 bases, and the junction held 5 bases outside the gene matches. The V gene's germline CDR1 is GTSNPN and CDR2 SVGIG (reference sequence). CDR3 sequence (DNA): TGTGCCTGGAGTGTAATCAGGGGGTCTAATTCACCCCTCCACTTT. It is translated as CAWSVIRGSNSPLHF.

The rearrangement joins TRBV5-4 to TRBJ2-7; TRBD2 matches 11 bases. The CDR3 contains 17 residues. V was clipped by 3 bases and J by 5 bases; unmatched bases: 13. Germline V gives CDR1 SGHNT, CDR2 YYREEE (reference sequence). CDR3 DNA: TGTGCCAGCAGCTCGTTGGGGACTAGCGGTCGTCTGGACGAGCAGTACTTC. This encodes CASSSLGTSGRLDEQYF.

This chain uses TRBV28 with TRBJ2-7; a weak D match, TRBD2 (5 bases). This CDR3 is built from 11 residues. Germline CDR1 reads MDHEN; CDR2 reads SYDVKM. V dropped 4 bases and J dropped 5 bases, with 6 bases sitting between them. CDR3 bases: TGTGCCAGCAGTTCACTAGACGAGCAGTACTTC. Amino acids: CASSSLDEQYF.

This chain links TRBV11-3 with TRBJ2-1; the match to TRBD2 covers 12 bases. The CDR3 has 15 amino acids. Looked up from germline, CDR1 is SGHNT and CDR2 is YENEEA. With 5 bases clipped from V and 6 bases from J, the junction kept 5 bases outside the gene matches. CDR3 residues: CASSATSGSINEQFF. The CDR3 DNA sequence: TGTGCCAGCAGCGCGACTAGCGGGAGCATCAATGAGCAGTTCTTC.

The chain employs TRBV7-3 and TRBJ2-2; D unclear. V dropped 1 base and J dropped 1 base, with 10 bases sitting between them. CDR3 size: 16 residues. Germline lookup yields CDR1 SGHTA and CDR2 FQGTGA. Here the CDR3 reads CASSLIFSRNTGELFF. CDR3 coding DNA: TGTGCCAGCAGCTTAATTTTTAGTCGGAACACCGGGGAGCTGTTTTTT.

The chain carries TRBV5-3 and TRBJ1-1; D perhaps matches TRBD1 (6 bases). TRBV5-3 is labeled an ORF, and its function is uncertain. Trimming took off 4 bases at V and 4 bases at J, with 17 bases between the two ends. This CDR3 region has 15 residues. CDR3 loop: CARSADRTSGTEAFF. CDR3 bases: TGTGCCAGAAGCGCTGACAGGACCTCGGGCACTGAAGCTTTCTTT.

This chain links TRBV7-3 with TRBJ2-7; 13 bases are a match to TRBD2. Germline V lookup: CDR1 SGHTA, CDR2 FQGTGA. The CDR3 spans 15 residues. After removal of 5 bases from V and 1 base from J, the junction contained 2 bases not matched to a gene. This chain's CDR3 is CASSPGLAGSYEQYF. The CDR3 nucleotides are TGTGCCAGCAGCCCGGGACTAGCGGGATCCTACGAGCAGTACTTC.

This sequence joins TRBV11-3 and TRBJ1-3; D might be TRBD1 (5 bases). The CDR3 contains 16 residues. Trimming cost V 6 bases and J 0 bases, with 15 bases left between them. The germline V gene encodes CDR1 SGHNT and CDR2 YENEEA. The CDR3 region has the DNA TGTGCCAGCAGGTTCTCGCAGGGCCGCTCTGGAAACACCATATATTTT. It specifies CASRFSQGRSGNTIYF.

This sequence joins TRBV18 and TRBJ1-1, with D possibly matching TRBD1 (5 bases). CDR1 and CDR2 (germline): KGHSH, LQKENI. V was cut by 3 bases and J by 4 bases, with 9 bases left in between. This CDR3 comprises 13 residues. CDR3 nucleotide sequence: TGTGCCAGCTCACCCGCAGGGTCCACTGAAGCTTTCTTT. This encodes CASSPAGSTEAFF.

The chain links TRBV5-4 to TRBJ2-7; a possible D gene is TRBD1 (5 bases). Germline V gives CDR1 SGHNT, CDR2 YYREEE (reference sequence). The CDR3 is made up of 13 amino acids. Trimming shortened V by 4 bases and J by 3 bases, and 11 bases separated the two germline ends. CDR3 coding DNA: TGTGCCAGCAGCAAGGACATATACTACGAGCAGTACTTC. This codes for CASSKDIYYEQYF.

The chain is built from TRBV4-1 and TRBJ1-5; 9 bases align to TRBD1. CDR3 length equals 16 residues. Germline V CDR1 and CDR2: MGHRA, YSYEKL. The junction had 6 bases not matched to a gene; V was cut back by 4 bases and J by 2 bases. CDR3 in DNA: TGCGCCAGCAGCCGAGGAGACAGGGGGGGCAATCAGCCCCAGCATTTT. Translated, it gives CASSRGDRGGNQPQHF.

The genes are TRBV20-1 and TRBJ1-3; D is ambiguous. Looked up from germline, CDR1 is DFQATT and CDR2 is SNEGSKA (reference sequence). V was clipped by 3 bases and J by 1 base, with 7 bases between them. This CDR3 spans 13 amino acids. CDR3 DNA sequence: TGCAGTGCTAGTCGGGTTTCTGGAAACACCATATATTTT. Its translation is CSASRVSGNTIYF.